Included here is one T cell receptor beta chain sequence, with context. Antigen specificity is unknown. These data originate in a study of neoadjuvant anti-PD-1 for oral cavity cancer. Study as a whole: Most patients had three to four biweekly doses of 3 mg/kg nivolumab before resection.

Study conclusions and caveats: Pretreatment Treg/Th17 ratio correlated inversely with post-treatment tumor clonality.

Time point reported: after neoadjuvant nivolumab, at surgical resection. The patients had HPV-negative, locally advanced oral cavity squamous cell carcinoma. PBMCs were not maintained or expanded in culture before analysis. The CDR3 has 15 residues. Germline values: CDR1 SGHRS, CDR2 YFSETQ. Trimming removed 0 bases from V and 8 bases from J; junction bases left unmatched: 9. Profiled with immunoSEQ multiplex PCR; TCRdb holds only in-frame clones, not every one. The table shows more than 9,500 clones, with over 70% occurring only once. This chain connects TRBV5-1 to TRBJ1-2; 8 bases map to TRBD1. The source was PBMCs, collected after nivolumab (anti-PD-1) treatment. This TCR was recovered from a person between 35 and 79 years old with oral cavity squamous cell carcinoma. This CDR3 reads CASSLAQGARAGYTF. The CDR3 DNA sequence: TGCGCCAGCAGCTTGGCCCAGGGGGCCCGGGCCGGCTACACCTTC.